This T cell receptor (beta chain) was observed in a study of blood T cell repertoires in COVID-19. At the level of the study: Italy, Spain and the United States were the sources of the convalescent and acute COVID-19 samples. The cDNA or gDNA used as material had been derived from T cells, B-cell-depleted T cells, or PBMCs.

In the original processing: Scientists estimated how many nucleated cells there were by amplifying reference gene primers. Assay used: immunoSEQ multiplex PCR; TCRdb lists only in-frame clones, some missing. V, J and clone size derive from that table, while D and trimming were established from the DNA sequence. Among approximately 390,000 clones, about 86% were seen once, and the ten largest hold around 10%. Clinical histories supplied by participants themselves formed the basis of cohort assignment. Sample: PBMCs or T cells enriched from blood (not recorded which). The clonotype originates from a woman aged 50 to 60 who had recovered from COVID-19.

CDR3 region: CASSLDQGEAFF. The CDR3 DNA follows: TGTGCCAGCAGCCTCGATCAGGGAGAAGCTTTCTTT. The V and J genes are TRBV7-9 and TRBJ1-1; a weak D match, TRBD1 (5 bases). Trimming pared 5 bases from V and 8 bases from J, leaving 12 bases between. The CDR3 extends over 12 amino acids. The germline V gene has CDR1 SEHNR and CDR2 FQNEAQ (reference sequence).